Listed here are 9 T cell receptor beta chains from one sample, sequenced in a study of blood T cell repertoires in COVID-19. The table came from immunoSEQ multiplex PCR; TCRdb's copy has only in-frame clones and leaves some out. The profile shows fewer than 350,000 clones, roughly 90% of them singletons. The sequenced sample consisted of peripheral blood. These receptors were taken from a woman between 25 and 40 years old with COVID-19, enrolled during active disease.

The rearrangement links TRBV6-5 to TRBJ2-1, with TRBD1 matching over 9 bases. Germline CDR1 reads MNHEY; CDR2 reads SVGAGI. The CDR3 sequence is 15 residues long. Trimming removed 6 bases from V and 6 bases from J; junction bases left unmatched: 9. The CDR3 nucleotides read TGTGCCAGCAGCGGACCGGGACAGGGCCCCAATGAGCAGTTCTTC. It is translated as CASSGPGQGPNEQFF.

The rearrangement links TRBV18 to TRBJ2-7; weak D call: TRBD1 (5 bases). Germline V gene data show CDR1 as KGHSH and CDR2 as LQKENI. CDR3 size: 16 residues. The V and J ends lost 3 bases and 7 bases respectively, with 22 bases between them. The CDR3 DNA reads TGTGCCAGCTCACCTGGACAAGTCCCGATGTACGTAGAGCAGTACTTC. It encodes CASSPGQVPMYVEQYF.

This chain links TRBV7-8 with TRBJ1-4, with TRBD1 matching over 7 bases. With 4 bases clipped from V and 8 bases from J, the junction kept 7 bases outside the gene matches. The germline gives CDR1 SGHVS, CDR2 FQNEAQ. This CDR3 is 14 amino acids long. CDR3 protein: CASSSDRSGEKLFF. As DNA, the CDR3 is TGTGCCAGCAGCTCGGACAGGTCGGGGGAAAAACTGTTTTTT.

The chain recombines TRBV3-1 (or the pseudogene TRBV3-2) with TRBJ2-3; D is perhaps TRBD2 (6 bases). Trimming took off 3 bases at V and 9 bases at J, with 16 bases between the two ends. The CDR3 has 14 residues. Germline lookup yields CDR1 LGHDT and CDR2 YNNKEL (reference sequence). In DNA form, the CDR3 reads TGTGCCAGCAGCCAGGCGGGACTCCAGTTAACGCAGTATTTT. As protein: CASSQAGLQLTQYF.

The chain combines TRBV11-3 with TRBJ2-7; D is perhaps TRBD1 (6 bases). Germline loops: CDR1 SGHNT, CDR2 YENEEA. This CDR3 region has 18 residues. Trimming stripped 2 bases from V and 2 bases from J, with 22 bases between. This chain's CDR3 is CASSLKRVGTGSTYEQYF. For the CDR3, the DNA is TGTGCCAGCAGCTTAAAACGCGTAGGCACAGGGAGTACCTACGAGCAGTACTTC.

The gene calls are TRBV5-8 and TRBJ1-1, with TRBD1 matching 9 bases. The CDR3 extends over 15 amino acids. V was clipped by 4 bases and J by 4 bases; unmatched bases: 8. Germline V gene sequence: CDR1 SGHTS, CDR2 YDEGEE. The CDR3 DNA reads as TGTGCCAGCAGCAAACAGGGGGCGCGGGGCACTGAAGCTTTCTTT. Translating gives CASSKQGARGTEAFF. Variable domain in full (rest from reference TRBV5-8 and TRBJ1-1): EAGVTQSPTHLIKTRGQQATLRCSPISGHTSVYWYQQALGLGLQFLLWYDEGEERNRGNFPPRFSGRQFPNYSSELNVNALELEDSALYLCASSKQGARGTEAFFGQGTRLTVV.

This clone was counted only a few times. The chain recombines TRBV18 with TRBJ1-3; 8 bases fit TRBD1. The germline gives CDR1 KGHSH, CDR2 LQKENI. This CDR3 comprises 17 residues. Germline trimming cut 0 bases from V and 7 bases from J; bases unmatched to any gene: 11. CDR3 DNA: TGTGCCAGCTCACCACCGATCCAGGGGGCTCGGGGGAACACCATATATTTT. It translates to CASSPPIQGARGNTIYF.

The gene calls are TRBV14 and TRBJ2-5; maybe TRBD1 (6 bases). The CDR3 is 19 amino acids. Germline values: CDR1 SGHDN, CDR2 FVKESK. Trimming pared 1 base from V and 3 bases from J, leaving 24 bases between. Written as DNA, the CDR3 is TGTGCCAGCAGCCAAGCTCTACACCGGGCCTACAAGGGGGAAGAGACCCAGTACTTC. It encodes CASSQALHRAYKGEETQYF.

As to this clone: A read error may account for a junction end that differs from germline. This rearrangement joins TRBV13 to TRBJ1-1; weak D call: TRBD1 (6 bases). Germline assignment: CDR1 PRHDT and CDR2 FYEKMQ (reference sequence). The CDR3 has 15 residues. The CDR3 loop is CASSLGGELNTEAFF. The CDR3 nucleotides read TGTGCCAGCAGCCTAGGGGGAGAGTTGAACACTGAAGCTTTCTTT.